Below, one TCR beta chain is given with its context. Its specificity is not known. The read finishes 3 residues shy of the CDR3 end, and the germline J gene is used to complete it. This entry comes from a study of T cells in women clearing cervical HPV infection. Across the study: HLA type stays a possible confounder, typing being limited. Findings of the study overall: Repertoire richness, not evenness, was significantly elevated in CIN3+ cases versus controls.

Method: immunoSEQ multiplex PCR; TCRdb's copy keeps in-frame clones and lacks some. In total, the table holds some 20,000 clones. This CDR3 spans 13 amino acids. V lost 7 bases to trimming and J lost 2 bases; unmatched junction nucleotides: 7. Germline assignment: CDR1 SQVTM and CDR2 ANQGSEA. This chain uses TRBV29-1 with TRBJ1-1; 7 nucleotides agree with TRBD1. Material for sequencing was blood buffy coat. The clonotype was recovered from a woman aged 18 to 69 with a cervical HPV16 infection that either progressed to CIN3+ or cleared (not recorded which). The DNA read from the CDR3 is TGCAGCGCTAGGGGACAGACTAACACTGAA. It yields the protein CSARGQTNTE. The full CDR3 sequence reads CSARGQTNTEAFF. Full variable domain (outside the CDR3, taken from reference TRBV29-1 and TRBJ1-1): SAVISQKPSRDICQRGTSLTIQCQVDSQVTMMFWYRQQPGQSLTLIATANQGSEATYESGFVIDKFPISRPNLTFSTLTVSNMSPEDSSIYLCSARGQTNTEAFFGQGTRLTVV.